A single T cell receptor (beta chain) is shown here with its context. Its cognate antigen is unknown. This sample is drawn from a study of shared clonotypes between healthy human individuals. V lost 5 bases, J lost 3 bases, and 10 bases lay in between. The CDR3 extends over 14 amino acids. Germline CDR1 reads SEHNR; CDR2 reads FQNEAQ (reference sequence). General observations from the study: Rarefaction gave evidence that sorted-subset sequencing remained incomplete despite large depth. When naive CD4 clonotypes were compared across a handful of donors, approximately 4.9% were shared.

The deep-level immunoSEQ assay was used. Profiling relied on immunoSEQ multiplex PCR, and the TCRdb table lists in-frame clones only, not all of them. The sample lists over 850,000 clones; about 84% were seen once. V usage is TRBV7-9 and J usage is TRBJ2-2, with D perhaps TRBD2 (6 bases). The source of this sequence is a man aged 18 to 29 in good health. Some clones in this sample may be carry-over from other donors' samples. Sequencing used memory CD4+ T cells from PBMCs. Subset: CD45RA-negative fraction. CDR3 DNA sequence: TGTGCCAGCAGCCGGGAGAGAGACACCGGGGAGCTGTTTTTT. It encodes CASSRERDTGELFF. The variable domain in full, with the rest retrieved from reference TRBV7-9 and TRBJ2-2, is DTGVSQNPRHKITKRGQNVTFRCDPISEHNRLYWYRQTLGQGPEFLTYFQNEAQLEKSRLLSDRFSAERPKGSFSTLEIQRTEQGDSAMYLCASSRERDTGELFFGEGSRLTVL.